This T cell receptor (beta chain) derives from a study of T cells in Graves' hyperthyroidism and ophthalmopathy. RNA transcripts provided the source from which TCR beta CDR3 regions were amplified. Primed by the HTBI set, a first-round RT-PCR was run on the TCR CDR3. TCRdb processed the multiplex PCR reads anew with MiXCR; each CDR3 protein has one entry. The sample includes approximately 700,000 distinct CDR3 sequences, over 40% seen only once; the top ten take under 8.5%. As concerns this clonotype: What it binds is not known.

The CDR3 length is 14 residues. V was pared by 1 base and J by 3 bases, with 10 bases between. Germline values: CDR1 SGHTA, CDR2 FQGNSA. Findings of the study overall: Blood held most thyroid clonotypes expanded above 0.001 frequency.

The source material was peripheral blood or thyroid tissue (not recorded which). V is TRBV7-2 and J is TRBJ2-7; D may be TRBD1 (5 bases). This receptor was taken from an adult man with Graves' disease, either hyperthyroidism or ophthalmopathy (not recorded which). CDR3 residues: CASSLDGADYEQYF. Here the CDR3 DNA reads TGTGCCAGCAGCTTAGATGGGGCGGACTACGAGCAGTACTTC.